These T cell receptor beta chains were read from a single sample in a study of OX40 agonist ivuxolimab in advanced cancers. Libraries were prepared by immunoSEQ multiplex PCR; TCRdb keeps only in-frame clonotypes and omits some of them. The table includes tens of thousands of clones, around 90% detected once. Sample: CD4+ or CD8+ T cells sorted from blood, taken in a trial of the OX40 agonist ivuxolimab. These receptors originate from an adult with an advanced solid tumor such as melanoma, head and neck, liver or kidney cancer. Both conserved end residues are part of each CDR3. A D gene is named only where the DNA matches it firmly. Where a row states a size, it is once, few, many or the class of an expanded clone; other rows omit it.

J gene: TRBJ2-1; V gene: TRBV19; clone size: -; D gene: -; CDR3 DNA: TGTGCCAGTAAATGGGGGGCGCTTTTCAATGAGCAGTTCTTC; CDR3 protein: CASKWGALFNEQFF
J gene: TRBJ1-2; V gene: TRBV2; clone size: -; D gene: -; CDR3 DNA: TGTGCCATACCTATTAAGACTAACTATGGCTACACCTTC; CDR3 protein: CAIPIKTNYGYTF
J gene: TRBJ2-7; V gene: TRBV5-1; clone size: once; D gene: -; CDR3 DNA: TGCGCCAGCAGCTCTCCTCAGACAGGTGGCTACGAGCAGTACTTC; CDR3 protein: CASSSPQTGGYEQYF
J gene: TRBJ2-3; V gene: TRBV27; clone size: -; D gene: TRBD2; CDR3 DNA: TGTGCCAGCAGTTTATCGCCGGGACTAGGTTTTAGCACAGATACGCAGTATTTT; CDR3 protein: CASSLSPGLGFSTDTQYF
J gene: TRBJ2-1; V gene: TRBV4-1; clone size: -; D gene: -; CDR3 DNA: TGCGCCAGCAGCTCCGGACTTTCTGAGCAGTTCTTC; CDR3 protein: CASSSGLSEQFF
J gene: TRBJ1-2; V gene: TRBV5-6; clone size: -; D gene: -; CDR3 DNA: TGTGCCAGCAGCTTGGCCCCGCAGGCGAGGAACTATGGCTACACCTTC; CDR3 protein: CASSLAPQARNYGYTF
J gene: TRBJ2-7; V gene: TRBV5-4; clone size: once; D gene: -; CDR3 DNA: TGTGCCAGCAGCTTGAGAGGGGGCTCCTACGAGCAGTACTTC; CDR3 protein: CASSLRGGSYEQYF
J gene: TRBJ1-5; V gene: TRBV7-9; clone size: -; D gene: -; CDR3 DNA: TGTGCCAGCAGCTCAGAATGGGAGCCCCAGCATTTT; CDR3 protein: CASSSEWEPQHF
J gene: TRBJ2-7; V gene: TRBV9; clone size: -; D gene: TRBD2; CDR3 DNA: TGTGCCAGCAGCACTTCCCAGGGACTAGCAGGGGTTGAGCAGTACTTC; CDR3 protein: CASSTSQGLAGVEQYF
J gene: TRBJ2-7; V gene: TRBV7-9; clone size: -; D gene: TRBD1; CDR3 DNA: TGTGCCAGCAGCTCCCCCCGACAGGGGGCGGGTGAGCGGTACTTC; CDR3 protein: CASSSPRQGAGERYF
J gene: TRBJ2-6; V gene: TRBV14; clone size: -; D gene: -; CDR3 DNA: TGTGCCAGCAGCCAATTCGGGGCCAACGTCCTGACTTTC; CDR3 protein: CASSQFGANVLTF
J gene: TRBJ2-3; V gene: TRBV19; clone size: -; D gene: -; CDR3 DNA: TGTGCCAGTAGTATTTGGAACACAGATACGCAGTATTTT; CDR3 protein: CASSIWNTDTQYF
J gene: TRBJ2-3; V gene: TRBV5-1; clone size: -; D gene: TRBD1; CDR3 DNA: TGCGCCAGCAGGTCGGGACAGGGAACGGATACGCAGTATTTT; CDR3 protein: CASRSGQGTDTQYF
J gene: TRBJ1-5; V gene: TRBV28; clone size: once; D gene: -; CDR3 DNA: TGTGCCAGCAGCCAACTAGCGGAATTCGGCAATCAGCCCCAGCATTTT; CDR3 protein: CASSQLAEFGNQPQHF
J gene: TRBJ2-2; V gene: TRBV29-1; clone size: -; D gene: -; CDR3 DNA: TGCAGCGTTGTTGGGGACACCGGGGAGCTGTTTTTT; CDR3 protein: CSVVGDTGELFF
J gene: TRBJ2-6; V gene: TRBV2; clone size: -; D gene: -; CDR3 DNA: TGTGCCAGCCTGCGAACTGGGGCCAACGTCCTGACTTTC; CDR3 protein: CASLRTGANVLTF
J gene: TRBJ2-2; V gene: TRBV27; clone size: -; D gene: -; CDR3 DNA: TGTGCCAGCAGTTCCGGGAACACCGGGGAGCTGTTTTTT; CDR3 protein: CASSSGNTGELFF
J gene: TRBJ2-7; V gene: TRBV10-2; clone size: -; D gene: TRBD2; CDR3 DNA: TGCGCCAGCAGTGAGCAAGAAGCGGGGGGGCGATACGAGCAGTACTTC; CDR3 protein: CASSEQEAGGRYEQYF
J gene: TRBJ1-1; V gene: TRBV9; clone size: -; D gene: TRBD1; CDR3 DNA: TGTGCCAGCAGCATGCACAGGGGTGGGAACACTGAAGCTTTCTTT; CDR3 protein: CASSMHRGGNTEAFF
J gene: TRBJ2-1; V gene: TRBV7-9; clone size: -; D gene: TRBD1; CDR3 DNA: TGTGCCAGCAGCCCGCCGACAGGGGGGTCACAAATTAATGAGCAGTTCTTC; CDR3 protein: CASSPPTGGSQINEQFF
J gene: TRBJ2-2; V gene: TRBV4-1; clone size: -; D gene: -; CDR3 DNA: TGCGCCAGCAGCCCCAACAGGGTTTCCGGGGAGCTGTTTTTT; CDR3 protein: CASSPNRVSGELFF
J gene: TRBJ2-7; V gene: TRBV27; clone size: -; D gene: -; CDR3 DNA: TGTGCCAGCAGGATACAGGGATCCTCCTACGAGCAGTACTTC; CDR3 protein: CASRIQGSSYEQYF
J gene: TRBJ2-6; V gene: TRBV7-6; clone size: -; D gene: TRBD1; CDR3 DNA: TGTGCCAGCAGCGACCGGGACAGCGTCTCTGGGGCCAACGTCCTGACTTTC; CDR3 protein: CASSDRDSVSGANVLTF
J gene: TRBJ2-7; V gene: TRBV15; clone size: -; D gene: TRBD1; CDR3 DNA: TGTGCCACCAGGAACGGACAGGCCTCCTACGAGCAGTACTTC; CDR3 protein: CATRNGQASYEQYF
J gene: TRBJ2-7; V gene: TRBV28; clone size: -; D gene: -; CDR3 DNA: TGTGCCACTTGGGAGGACCAGCCCTACGAGCAGTACTTC; CDR3 protein: CATWEDQPYEQYF
J gene: TRBJ2-2; V gene: TRBV14; clone size: -; D gene: TRBD2; CDR3 DNA: TGTGCCAGCAGCCAAGATGCGAGACTAGCGGGAGCCGGGGAGCTGTTTTTT; CDR3 protein: CASSQDARLAGAGELFF
J gene: TRBJ2-1; V gene: TRBV28; clone size: -; D gene: -; CDR3 DNA: TGTGCCAGCAGCTATAGGACAGACAATGAGCAGTTCTTC; CDR3 protein: CASSYRTDNEQFF
J gene: TRBJ2-3; V gene: TRBV9; clone size: -; D gene: TRBD2; CDR3 DNA: TGTGCCAGCAGCATCAATATAGCGGGAGGGCCGGCAGATACGCAGTATTTT; CDR3 protein: CASSINIAGGPADTQYF